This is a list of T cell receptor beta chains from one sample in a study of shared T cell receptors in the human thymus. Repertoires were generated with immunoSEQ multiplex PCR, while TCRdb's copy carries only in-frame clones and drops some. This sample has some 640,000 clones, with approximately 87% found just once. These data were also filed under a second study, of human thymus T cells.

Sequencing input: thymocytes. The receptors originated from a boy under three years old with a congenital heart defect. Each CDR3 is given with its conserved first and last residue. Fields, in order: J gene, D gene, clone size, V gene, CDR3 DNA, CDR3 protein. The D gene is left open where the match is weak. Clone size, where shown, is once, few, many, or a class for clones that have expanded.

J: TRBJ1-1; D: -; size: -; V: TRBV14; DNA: TGTGCCAGCAGCCAAAGTAAGGGAGGGGTGAACACTGAAGCTTTCTTT; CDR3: CASSQSKGGVNTEAFF
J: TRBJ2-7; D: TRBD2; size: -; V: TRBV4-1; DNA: TGCGCCAGCAGCCACACGTCTAGCGGAAAGGCCTACGAGCAGTACTTC; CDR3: CASSHTSSGKAYEQYF
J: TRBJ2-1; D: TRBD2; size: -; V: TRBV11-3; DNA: TGTGCCAGCAGTCATAGCGGGAGGCCCAATGAGCAGTTCTTC; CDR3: CASSHSGRPNEQFF
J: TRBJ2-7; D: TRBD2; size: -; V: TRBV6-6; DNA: TGTGCCAGCAGTTACCCCCCTACCGGGAGGGTTTACGAGCAGTACTTC; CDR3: CASSYPPTGRVYEQYF
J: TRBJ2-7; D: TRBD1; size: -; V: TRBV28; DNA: TGTGCCAGCAGTAAGATGGGACAGCCTAGCTCCTACGAGCAGTACTTC; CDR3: CASSKMGQPSSYEQYF
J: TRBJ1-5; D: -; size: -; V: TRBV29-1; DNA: TGCAGCGTTGGGGGGCAGGACAATCAGCCCCAGCATTTT; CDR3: CSVGGQDNQPQHF
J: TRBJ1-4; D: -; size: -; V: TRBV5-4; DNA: TGTGCCAGCGGACAGATCCCGAATGAAAAACTGTTTTTT; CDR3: CASGQIPNEKLFF
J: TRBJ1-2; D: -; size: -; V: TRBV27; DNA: TGTGCCAGCAGGGCCAAATTACCCACCCTTGGCTCAAGTGAATATGGCTACACCTTC; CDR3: CASRAKLPTLGSSEYGYTF
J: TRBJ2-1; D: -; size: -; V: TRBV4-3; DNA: TGCGCCAGCAGCCACCCAGGTTGGGCCGGTGAGCAGTTCTTC; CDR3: CASSHPGWAGEQFF
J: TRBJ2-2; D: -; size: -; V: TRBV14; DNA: TGTGCCAGCAGCCAAAAACAGGTTCTCGGAAACACCGGGGAGCTGTTTTTT; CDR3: CASSQKQVLGNTGELFF
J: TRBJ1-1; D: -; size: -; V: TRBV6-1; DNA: TGTGCCACCCCAGACACCCCGAACACTGAAGCTTTCTTT; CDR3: CATPDTPNTEAFF
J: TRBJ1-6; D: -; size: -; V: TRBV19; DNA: TGTGCCAGCGGTCCGGACACCTATAATTCACCCCTCCACTTT; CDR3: CASGPDTYNSPLHF
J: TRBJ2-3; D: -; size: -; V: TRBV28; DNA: TGTGCCAGCAGTCATCAACAGGAGCAATTCCCCGGCACAGATACGCAGTATTTT; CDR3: CASSHQQEQFPGTDTQYF
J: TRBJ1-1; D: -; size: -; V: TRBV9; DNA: TGTGCCAGCAGCCCCGGGAGGGGGGACGCTGAAGCTTTCTTT; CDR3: CASSPGRGDAEAFF
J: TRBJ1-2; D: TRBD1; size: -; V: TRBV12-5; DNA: TGTGCTAGTGGTCCCGTGGGACAGGGGAATGGCTACACCTTC; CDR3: CASGPVGQGNGYTF
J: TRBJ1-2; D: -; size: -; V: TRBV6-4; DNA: TGTGCCAGCAGTAAGACACGACACTATGGCTACACCTTC; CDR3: CASSKTRHYGYTF
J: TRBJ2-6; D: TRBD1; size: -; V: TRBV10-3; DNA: TGTGCCATCAGTGAGTCGGCCGGGACAGGCTTTGGGGCCAACGTCCTGACTTTC; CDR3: CAISESAGTGFGANVLTF
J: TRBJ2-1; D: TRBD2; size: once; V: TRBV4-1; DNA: TGCGCCAGCAGCCAAGTGGGGACTAGCGGCCCGAGCTCCTACAATGAGCAGTTCTTC; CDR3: CASSQVGTSGPSSYNEQFF
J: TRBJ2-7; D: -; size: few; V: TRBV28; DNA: TGTGCCAGCAGTCCCAGACAGTCCTACGAGCAGTACTTC; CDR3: CASSPRQSYEQYF
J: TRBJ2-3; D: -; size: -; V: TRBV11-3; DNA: TGTGCCAGCAGCCCAGGGGACCTAGGCACAGATACGCAGTATTTT; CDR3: CASSPGDLGTDTQYF
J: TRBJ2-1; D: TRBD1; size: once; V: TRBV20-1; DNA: TGCAGTGCTACAGGGGGCGGTGAGCAGTTCTTC; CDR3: CSATGGGEQFF
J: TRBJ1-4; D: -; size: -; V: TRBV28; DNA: TGTGCCAGCAGTGCGAGGATTGCAACTAATGAAAAACTGTTTTTT; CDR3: CASSARIATNEKLFF
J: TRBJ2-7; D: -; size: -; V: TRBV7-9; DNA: TGTGCCAGCAGCCCAACGGCAGGCCCCTCCTACGAGCAGTACTTC; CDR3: CASSPTAGPSYEQYF
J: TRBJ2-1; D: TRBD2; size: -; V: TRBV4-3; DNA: TGCGCCAGCAGCCATGAAAACAGACTAGCGGGAGTGTATGAGCAGTTCTTC; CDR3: CASSHENRLAGVYEQFF
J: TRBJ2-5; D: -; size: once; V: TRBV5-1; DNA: TGCGCCAGCAGCTTTCCGCGGTCGGGTCAAGAGACCCAGTACTTC; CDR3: CASSFPRSGQETQYF
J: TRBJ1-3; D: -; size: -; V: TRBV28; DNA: TGTGCCAGCAGTTTATTACAGTGGAAGTGGGGCCACTCTGGAAACACCATATATTTT; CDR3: CASSLLQWKWGHSGNTIYF
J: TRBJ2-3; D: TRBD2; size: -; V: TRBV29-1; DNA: TGCAGCGCCCCCGGGACTAGCGAAATCACAGATACGCAGTATTTT; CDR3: CSAPGTSEITDTQYF
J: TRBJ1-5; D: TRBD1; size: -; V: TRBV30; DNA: TGTGCCTGGAGTGTACCCGGGGACAGGGAAGGTCAGCCCCAGCATTTT; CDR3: CAWSVPGDREGQPQHF
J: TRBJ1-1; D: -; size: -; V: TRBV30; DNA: TGTGCCTGGAGTGACAGGGAGGGTGTCTACGGGAACACTGAAGCTTTCTTT; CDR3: CAWSDREGVYGNTEAFF
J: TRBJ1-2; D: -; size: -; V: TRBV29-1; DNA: TGCAGCGTTCCAAATACAGGGAAGTCGAACTATGGCTACACCTTC; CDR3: CSVPNTGKSNYGYTF
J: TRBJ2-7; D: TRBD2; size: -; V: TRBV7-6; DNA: TGTGCCAGCAGCTTGAGGGAGTTTCGTGGGGTAGGGAGCGGGGCTGGCTACTACGAGCAGTACTTC; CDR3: CASSLREFRGVGSGAGYYEQYF
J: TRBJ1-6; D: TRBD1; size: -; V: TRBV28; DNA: TGTGCCAGCAGACGAACCGGGACAGGGATTTGGCCCCTCCACTTT; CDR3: CASRRTGTGIWPLHF
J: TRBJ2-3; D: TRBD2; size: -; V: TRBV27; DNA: TGTGCCAGCAGTTTATCGATGGGAGGGAGCACAGATACGCAGTATTTT; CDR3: CASSLSMGGSTDTQYF
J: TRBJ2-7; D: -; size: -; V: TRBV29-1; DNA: TGCAGCGTTGCTACAAGGGGCCACTACGAGCAGTACTTC; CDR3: CSVATRGHYEQYF
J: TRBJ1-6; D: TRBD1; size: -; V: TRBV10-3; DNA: TGTGCCATCAGCCGGGGACAGCTTTCACCCCTCCACTTT; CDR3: CAISRGQLSPLHF
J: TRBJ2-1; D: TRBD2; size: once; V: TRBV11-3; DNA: TGTGCCAGCAGCTTATCGGCGGGAGGAAGCTATGAGCAGTTCTTC; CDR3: CASSLSAGGSYEQFF
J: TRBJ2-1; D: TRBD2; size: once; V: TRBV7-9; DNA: TGTGCCAGCAGCTCGGCGGGACTAGCTGTCTACAATGAGCAGTTCTTC; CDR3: CASSSAGLAVYNEQFF
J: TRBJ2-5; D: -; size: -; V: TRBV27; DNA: TGTGCCAGCCAACGGACAGCGACCCAAGAGACCCAGTACTTC; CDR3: CASQRTATQETQYF
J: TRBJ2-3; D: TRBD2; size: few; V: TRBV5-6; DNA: TGTGCCAGCAGCCTGGGAGGGTCGGAGAGCACAGATACGCAGTATTTT; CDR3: CASSLGGSESTDTQYF
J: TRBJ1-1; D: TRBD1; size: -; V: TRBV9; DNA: TGTGCCAGCAGCGAGGGACAGGGGTGGGACACTGAAGCTTTCTTT; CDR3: CASSEGQGWDTEAFF
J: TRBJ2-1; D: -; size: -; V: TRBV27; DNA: TGTGCCAGCAGTCTAGGTCGTAATGAGCAGTTCTTC; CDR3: CASSLGRNEQFF
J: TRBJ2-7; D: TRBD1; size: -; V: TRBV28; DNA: TGTGCCAGCAGCCAAGCTGCCGACAGGGCCAACTACTACGAGCAGTACTTC; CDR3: CASSQAADRANYYEQYF
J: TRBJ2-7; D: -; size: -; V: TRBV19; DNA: TGTGCCAGTAGATCTGCGGGACAGTACTCCTACGAGCAGTACTTC; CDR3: CASRSAGQYSYEQYF
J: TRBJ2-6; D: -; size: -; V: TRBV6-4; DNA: TGTGCCAGCAGCCCCTCGGTACGACAGGTCTCTGGGGCCAACGTCCTGACTTTC; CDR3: CASSPSVRQVSGANVLTF
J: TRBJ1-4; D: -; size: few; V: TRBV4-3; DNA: TGCGCCAGCAGCCACACAGGGTTAGAGAATGAAAAACTGTTTTTT; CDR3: CASSHTGLENEKLFF
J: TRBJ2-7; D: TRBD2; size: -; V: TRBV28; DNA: TGTGCCAGCAGACCCCCGGGACTAGCGGTGGAGTACTTC; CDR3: CASRPPGLAVEYF
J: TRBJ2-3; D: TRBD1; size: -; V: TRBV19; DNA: TGTGCCAGTAGTCGCCGGGACAGGGTATACGATACGCAGTATTTT; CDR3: CASSRRDRVYDTQYF
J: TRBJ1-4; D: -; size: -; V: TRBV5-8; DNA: TGTGCCAGCAGCTTGATCAGGGGACCTTTTCATGAAAAACTGTTTTTT; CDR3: CASSLIRGPFHEKLFF